Listed here are 20 T cell receptor beta chains from one sample, sequenced in a study of control samples from healthy donors and cancer patients. Here immunoSEQ multiplex PCR was the method, and the copy in TCRdb shows in-frame clones only, minus some. The table has about 410,000 clones, 90% seen once; the top ten hold around 6.5%. The sample taken for sequencing was PBMCs. Source of these receptors: a man aged 35 to 55 with head and neck cancer.

This rearrangement joins TRBV6-5 to TRBJ2-7, with unresolved D. The CDR3 covers 15 residues. Trimming left V 0 bases short and J 3 bases short, with 12 bases between. CDR1 and CDR2 (germline): MNHEY, SVGAGI. The CDR3 is CASSYSGDKDYEQYF. The CDR3 coding sequence is TGTGCCAGCAGTTACTCGGGCGACAAAGACTACGAGCAGTACTTC.

The rearrangement uses TRBV10-1 and TRBJ1-2, with 7 nucleotides matching TRBD1. The J segment lost 0 bases and the V segment lost 6 bases, leaving 1 base of the junction unmatched. Germline CDR1 is WNHNN and CDR2 is SYGVQD (reference sequence). The CDR3 has 13 amino acids. CDR3 sequence reads: CASRGQTNYGYTF. The CDR3 DNA reads TGCGCCAGCAGGGGACAGACTAACTATGGCTACACCTTC.

V is TRBV7-9 and J is TRBJ2-7; no reliable D call. Germline V gene lookup returns CDR1 SEHNR and CDR2 FQNEAQ (reference sequence). The CDR3 is 13 residues long. V lost 5 bases and J lost 3, with 11 bases in between. In DNA, the CDR3 is TGTGCCAGCAGCGCTTCAGGCCTCTACGAGCAGTACTTC. Translated: CASSASGLYEQYF.

The chain joins TRBV6-5 to TRBJ2-7; D is undetermined. The CDR3 totals 13 residues. V lost 3 bases to trimming and J lost 3 bases, with 9 bases between them. Germline values: CDR1 MNHEY, CDR2 SVGAGI. The CDR3: CASSYRSGYEQYF. The CDR3 coding sequence is TGTGCCAGCAGTTATAGGTCGGGCTACGAGCAGTACTTC.

This chain uses TRBV4-2 with TRBJ2-3; 8 bases match TRBD2. V shed 2 bases and J 2 bases; nucleotides not matched to a gene: 9. This CDR3 is 17 amino acids long. CDR1 LGHNA and CDR2 YNFKEQ come from the germline V gene. The CDR3: CASSQKKGGGPTDTQYF. CDR3 DNA: TGTGCCAGCAGCCAAAAGAAGGGCGGGGGGCCCACAGATACGCAGTATTTT.

The V gene is TRBV28, the J gene TRBJ1-2, with unresolved D. The CDR3 spans 14 residues. Looked up from germline, CDR1 is MDHEN and CDR2 is SYDVKM. V was cut by 6 bases and J by 11 bases, with 22 bases left in between. The CDR3: CASRPRLQLWWYTF. For the CDR3, the DNA is TGTGCCAGCAGACCCAGACTGCAACTATGGTGGTACACCTTC.

The V gene is TRBV7-9, the J gene TRBJ1-1; TRBD1 matches 7 bases. V gave up 3 bases and J gave up 1 base; unmatched junction bases: 8. The CDR3 contains 16 residues. CDR1 is SEHNR, CDR2 FQNEAQ, per germline (reference sequence). CDR3 in DNA: TGTGCCAGCAGCTTCTTACAGGGGAGAGAGAACACTGAAGCTTTCTTT. This translates into CASSFLQGRENTEAFF.

The chain joins TRBV5-1 to TRBJ1-4; a possible D gene is TRBD1 (6 bases). Germline-derived CDR1 and CDR2 are SGHRS and YFSETQ. This CDR3 is 14 amino acids long. Trimming shortened V by 5 bases and J by 5 bases, and 13 bases separated the two germline ends. CDR3 loop: CASRIGQGNEKLFF. The CDR3 nucleotides read TGCGCCAGCAGGATAGGTCAGGGGAATGAAAAACTGTTTTTT.

Points on this clone: This specimen includes other DNA sequences encoding the same CDR3. The chain employs TRBV19 and TRBJ1-4; TRBD1 is a possible D gene (6 bases). V shed 3 bases and J shed 7 bases, with 12 bases lying between them. The germline V gene encodes CDR1 LNHDA and CDR2 SQIVND (reference sequence). CDR3 length equals 14 residues. CDR3 in amino acids: CASSISQGGEKLFF. The CDR3 nucleotides are TGTGCCAGTAGTATTTCACAGGGAGGTGAAAAACTGTTTTTT.

Points on this clone: Other DNA sequences within the sample encode an identical CDR3. This chain uses TRBV3-1 (or the pseudogene TRBV3-2) with TRBJ2-7, with 7 bases that match TRBD1. Germline values: CDR1 LGHDT, CDR2 YNNKEL (reference sequence). CDR3 size: 17 residues. Losses at the gene ends were 6 bases for V and 5 bases for J; bases not matched to a gene: 19. CDR3 DNA: TGTGCCAGCAGTGACAGATCGCCCAGGGGGAAGAAGGACGAGCAGTACTTC. This sequence encodes CASSDRSPRGKKDEQYF.

V and J are TRBV3-1 (or the pseudogene TRBV3-2) and TRBJ2-5; D possibly corresponds to TRBD1 (6 bases). This CDR3 spans 15 amino acids. V was clipped by 0 bases and J by 5 bases, with 13 bases between them. The V gene's germline CDR1 is LGHDT and CDR2 YNNKEL (reference sequence). Here the CDR3 reads CASSQDLQRGETQYF. CDR3 bases: TGTGCCAGCAGCCAAGACTTGCAAAGGGGGGAGACCCAGTACTTC.

This clone came up once. J is TRBJ1-4 and V is TRBV18; D might be TRBD1 (5 bases). The CDR3 runs 15 residues. Per the germline V gene, CDR1 is KGHSH and CDR2 is LQKENI. The V gene lost 3 bases and the J gene lost 5 bases, with 13 bases spanning the gap. The CDR3 loop reads CASSPGDQNNEKLFF. The CDR3 bases are TGTGCCAGCTCACCGGGGGACCAAAACAATGAAAAACTGTTTTTT.

With respect to this clone: Distinct nucleotide sequences in the sample also encode this CDR3. The V and J genes are TRBV6-5 and TRBJ1-2, with D perhaps matching TRBD1 (5 bases). From germline, CDR1 is MNHEY and CDR2 SVGAGI. V was pared by 6 bases and J by 4 bases, with 6 bases between. The CDR3 contains 11 residues. The CDR3: CASRGLYGYTF. The CDR3 DNA is TGTGCCAGCAGGGGACTCTATGGCTACACCTTC.

The V gene is TRBV30, the J gene TRBJ2-1; TRBD2 is a possible D gene (6 bases). This CDR3 spans 16 amino acids. Germline values: CDR1 GTSNPN, CDR2 SVGIG (reference sequence). Trimming removed 4 bases at V and 5 bases at J, with 21 bases between. CDR3 region: CAWTGDMTGDHNEQFF. The CDR3 DNA reads TGTGCCTGGACCGGCGACATGACGGGGGACCACAATGAGCAGTTCTTC.

The chain couples TRBV5-3 to TRBJ2-7; 10 nucleotides align to TRBD2. TRBV5-3 is placed among ORFs of uncertain function. CDR3 length equals 16 residues. The trim removed 4 bases at V and 5 bases at J, leaving 12 bases unmatched. The DNA for the CDR3 is TGTGCCAGAAGCGGCCCCGGAGCGGGAGGGTCCCACGAGCAGTACTTC. Translated: CARSGPGAGGSHEQYF.

To note about this clone: The sample has other DNA sequences that encode this CDR3 too. This rearrangement joins TRBV30 to TRBJ1-1; D gene ambiguous. CDR1 and CDR2 from the germline V gene are GTSNPN and SVGIG (reference sequence). CDR3 size: 13 residues. V was trimmed by 0 bases and J by 1 base, leaving 6 bases between them. The CDR3 DNA is TGTGCCTGGAGTGTCGGGGAGAACACTGAAGCTTTCTTT. Its protein is CAWSVGENTEAFF. The complete variable domain, with remaining parts taken from reference TRBV30 and TRBJ1-1, reads SQTIHQWPATLVQPVGSPLSLECTVEGTSNPNLYWYRQAAGRGLQLLFYSVGIGQISSEVPQNLSASRPQDRQFILSSKKLLLSDSGFYLCAWSVGENTEAFFGQGTRLTVV.

The chain recombines TRBV5-6 with TRBJ1-4; unclear D gene. Trimming left V 0 bases short and J 3 bases short, with 9 bases between. The CDR3 extends over 15 amino acids. Germline V gene data show CDR1 as SGHDT and CDR2 as YYEEEE. The CDR3 DNA reads as TGTGCCAGCAGCTTGGATGTCAGTTCTAATGAAAAACTGTTTTTT. Its translation: CASSLDVSSNEKLFF. Combining the CDR3 with reference TRBV5-6 and TRBJ1-4 gives the whole variable domain DAGVTQSPTHLIKTRGQQVTLRCSPKSGHDTVSWYQQALGQGPQFIFQYYEEEERQRGNFPDRFSGHQFPNYSSELNVNALLLGDSALYLCASSLDVSSNEKLFFGSGTQLSVL.

The chain is built from TRBV6-5 and TRBJ2-5, with D unclear. The ends were cut back, 4 bases at V and 1 base at J, with 13 bases in the middle. Germline CDR1 reads MNHEY; CDR2 reads SVGAGI. The CDR3 sequence is 15 residues long. The CDR3 region is CASSFTAITQETQYF. DNA for the CDR3: TGTGCCAGCAGTTTCACAGCAATCACCCAAGAGACCCAGTACTTC.

This chain uses TRBV3-1 (or the pseudogene TRBV3-2) with TRBJ2-3, with 11 bases lining up with TRBD2. The germline CDR1 and CDR2 sequences are LGHDT and YNNKEL (reference sequence). V shed 4 bases, J shed 0 bases, and the junction held 3 bases outside the gene matches. CDR3 length: 16 residues. The CDR3 protein is CASSLGTSGSTDTQYF. The CDR3 coding sequence is TGTGCCAGCAGCCTAGGGACTAGCGGTAGCACAGATACGCAGTATTTT.

Points on this clone: The identical CDR3 is also encoded by other nucleotide sequences in the sample. The chain employs TRBV6-5 and TRBJ1-1; possibly TRBD1 for D (6 bases). V was shortened by 6 bases and J by 1 base, with 9 bases between the two germline ends. CDR1 MNHEY and CDR2 SVGAGI come from the germline V gene. The length of the CDR3 is 13 residues. Here the CDR3 DNA reads TGTGCCAGCAGGCCGACAGGGAACACTGAAGCTTTCTTT. As protein: CASRPTGNTEAFF.